The TCR beta chain under discussion was sequenced for a study of early T cells in non-severe SARS-CoV-2 infection. Study in general: Alpha and beta chains were unpaired, from unsorted whole-blood bulk RNA.

Germline V gives CDR1 SGHRS, CDR2 YFSETQ. The length of the CDR3 is 13 residues. V was shortened by 2 bases and J by 2 bases, with 8 bases between the two germline ends. This clonotype was recorded at least ten times. MiXCR was run by TCRdb on the 5' RACE reads, yielding one entry per CDR3 protein. Found here are about 35,000 distinct CDR3 sequences, 6% to 8.5% of them singletons; the top ten hold about 4%. Input material: whole blood. The chain has TRBV5-1 and TRBJ2-7; perhaps TRBD1 as D (6 bases). The origin of this receptor is an adult who was a healthcare worker with PCR-confirmed SARS-CoV-2 infection or an uninfected control (not recorded which). The CDR3 DNA sequence: TGCGCCAGCAGCTTCCGGGACACCTACGAGCAGTACTTC. Its protein product is CASSFRDTYEQYF.